This section outlines one T cell receptor beta chain sequence together with its context. The data stem from a study of control samples from healthy donors and cancer patients. Here immunoSEQ multiplex PCR was the method, and the copy in TCRdb shows in-frame clones only, minus some. The sample contains under 50,000 clones, around 87% of which appear only once. Trimming shortened V by 11 bases and J by 6 bases, and 20 bases separated the two germline ends. The CDR3 consists of 14 residues. CDR1 and CDR2 from the germline V gene are SGHNT and YENEEA. This TCR was sampled from a woman aged 60-75 years with lung cancer. The chain is built from TRBV11-3 and TRBJ2-1; a possible D gene is TRBD1 (6 bases). The sequenced sample consisted of PBMCs. CDR3 region: CASSPGVVGNEQFF. The CDR3, as DNA: TGTGCCTCAAGCCCAGGGGTTGTCGGCAATGAGCAGTTCTTC.